Sequencing of this TCR beta chain was carried out in a study of blood T cells in healthy people across ages. On this clonotype itself: Its antigen is not known.

Using a J-beta primer mix together with a sample-barcoded 5' primer, a second PCR was run for about 6 to 11 cycles. TCRdb ran MiXCR on the 5' RACE reads and lists one entry per CDR3 protein. The sample shows around 1.5 million distinct CDR3 sequences, approximately 38% of them seen only once. Notes on the study in general: There were more naive CD4+ cells and higher diversity in long-lived donors than in aged donors.

The sample comprised blood. The receptor's source is a woman between 18 and 29 years old in good health.

The CDR3 spells CAISETGTAYSPLHF. Here the CDR3 DNA reads TGTGCCATCAGTGAAACCGGGACAGCGTACTCACCCCTCCACTTT. The J gene is TRBJ1-6, the V gene TRBV10-3; TRBD1 agrees at 7 bases. The CDR3 extends over 15 amino acids. The ends lost 3 bases at V and 10 bases at J; junction bases unmatched: 9. Germline CDR1 ENHRY, CDR2 SYGVKD.